The entry that follows covers one T cell receptor beta chain sequence. Repertoires were generated with immunoSEQ multiplex PCR, while TCRdb's copy carries only in-frame clones and drops some. The data show fewer than 120,000 clones, with about 85% seen just once and about 1.6% held by the top ten. The sample originates from a study of T cell responses to AZD1222 COVID-19 vaccine. On the study more broadly: The study pooled second doses at about 4 or about 12 weeks.

Germline V lookup: CDR1 MGHDK, CDR2 SYGVNS. V was shortened by 4 bases and J by 0 bases, with 10 bases between the two germline ends. CDR3 length: 16 residues. The origin of this receptor is an adult in good health. The genes are TRBV25-1 and TRBJ2-6; no firm D call. Sequencing used peripheral blood, obtained on day 0 of AZD1222 vaccination. The CDR3 nucleotides are TGTGCCAGCAGTGTCTTACCGCTCTCTGGGGCCAACGTCCTGACTTTC. Amino acid sequence: CASSVLPLSGANVLTF.